Listed below are T cell receptor beta chains from one sample, sequenced in a study of vaccination and CD4 T cells after COVID-19. These receptors' targets are unknown. TCRdb re-called the PCR reads with MiXCR, one entry per CDR3 protein. The data contain about 3,300 distinct CDR3 sequences, about 74% of them singletons. The sequenced sample consisted of CD4+ T cells from blood, cultured in vitro. The source is a human donor who had recovered from COVID-19. CDR3s include the opening cysteine and the closing phenylalanine or tryptophan. D genes are given only for firm matches. Some rows mark clone size as missing; the rest say once, few, many or name a class of expanded clone.

V gene,clone size,J gene,D gene,CDR3 protein,CDR3 DNA
TRBV7-6,.,TRBJ2-3,.,CASSTRTVESTDTQYF,TGTGCCAGCAGCACCCGGACAGTTGAGAGCACAGATACGCAGTATTTT
TRBV20-1,.,TRBJ1-2,.,CSAISGGGGYTF,TGCAGTGCCATCTCGGGAGGTGGCGGCTACACCTTC
TRBV21-1,.,TRBJ1-5,.,CASSGEDRQPQHF,TGTGCCAGCAGCGGGGAGGACAGGCAGCCCCAGCATTTT
TRBV7-9,.,TRBJ2-1,.,CASSPTQQQFF,TGTGCCAGCAGCCCAACCCAGCAGCAGTTCTTC
TRBV7-9,few,TRBJ1-2,TRBD1,CASSVTGGYGYTF,TGTGCCAGCAGCGTTACAGGGGGCTATGGCTACACCTTC
TRBV7-3,.,TRBJ1-2,.,CASSLQQGANYGYTF,TGTGCCAGCAGCCTACAACAGGGAGCTAACTATGGCTACACCTTC
TRBV7-3,.,TRBJ1-1,.,CASSQAWGNEAFF,TGTGCCAGCAGCCAAGCGTGGGGAAATGAAGCTTTCTTT
TRBV25-1,few,TRBJ1-1,.,CASSDQGSRNTEAFF,TGTGCCAGCAGTGACCAGGGAAGCCGGAACACTGAAGCTTTCTTT
TRBV7-9,.,TRBJ1-3,.,CASSERTVEAGNTIYF,TGTGCCAGCAGCGAAAGGACAGTAGAAGCTGGAAACACCATATATTTT
TRBV29-1,.,TRBJ2-5,TRBD2,CSVSRGGREETQYF,TGCAGCGTTTCTCGGGGGGGGCGGGAGGAGACCCAGTACTTC
TRBV7-9,.,TRBJ1-2,.,CASSLSAGAPNYGYTF,TGTGCCAGCAGCTTAAGCGCAGGGGCCCCTAACTATGGCTACACCTTC
TRBV7-3,.,TRBJ1-2,.,CASSLTGYGGDYGYTF,TGTGCCAGCAGCTTAACAGGGTACGGGGGAGACTATGGCTACACCTTC
TRBV19,few,TRBJ2-6,.,CASSRRSGANVLTF,TGTGCCAGTAGTCGGCGCTCTGGGGCCAACGTCCTGACTTTC
TRBV11-2,.,TRBJ1-2,.,CASSPQVGFGNGYTF,TGTGCCAGCAGCCCTCAAGTCGGGTTCGGGAATGGCTACACCTTC
TRBV6-1,.,TRBJ1-1,.,CASRSVGTEAFF,TGTGCCAGCAGATCGGTGGGGACTGAAGCTTTCTTT
TRBV20-1,.,TRBJ1-5,.,CSARQGNSNQPQHF,TGCAGTGCTAGACAGGGGAATAGCAATCAGCCCCAGCATTTT
TRBV7-8,large,TRBJ1-3,TRBD1,CASSPRDRGSGNTIYF,TGTGCCAGCAGCCCGAGGGACAGGGGCTCTGGAAACACCATATATTTT
TRBV24-1,.,TRBJ2-3,TRBD1,CATSEPGQATDTQYF,TGTGCCACCAGTGAGCCGGGACAGGCCACAGATACGCAGTATTTT
TRBV20-1,once,TRBJ2-7,.,CSARDGGYEQYF,TGCAGTGCTAGAGATGGGGGCTACGAGCAGTACTTC
TRBV30,.,TRBJ1-2,.,CAWSVGTFGYTF,TGTGCCTGGAGTGTGGGAACTTTTGGCTACACCTTC
TRBV12-3/TRBV12-4,.,TRBJ1-2,.,CASSHRVGGYTF,TGTGCCAGCAGCCACAGGGTGGGGGGCTACACCTTC
TRBV27,.,TRBJ1-2,.,CASSPPGSNYGYTF,TGTGCCAGCAGTCCGCCGGGTTCGAACTATGGCTACACCTTC
TRBV6-5,.,TRBJ1-1,.,CASSYSFRGLTEAFF,TGTGCCAGCAGTTACTCGTTCAGGGGATTAACTGAAGCTTTCTTT
TRBV11-3,large,TRBJ2-2,TRBD1,CASSRGQTYGELFF,TGTGCCAGCAGCCGGGGACAGACATACGGGGAGCTGTTTTTT
TRBV7-2,.,TRBJ1-2,.,CASSLVMDGYGYTF,TGTGCCAGCAGCTTGGTAATGGACGGCTATGGCTACACCTTC